This TCR beta chain is drawn from a study of T cells in Graves' hyperthyroidism and ophthalmopathy. Germline CDR1 is SNHLY and CDR2 is FYNNEI. V gave up 6 bases and J gave up 2 bases, with 15 bases separating them. This CDR3 comprises 15 residues. There were TCR beta CDR3 regions amplified from RNA transcripts. The TCR CDR3 was amplified in a first-round RT-PCR using the HTBI primer set. Using its own MiXCR run on the multiplex PCR reads, TCRdb lists one record per CDR3 protein. The sample includes approximately 210,000 distinct CDR3 sequences, roughly 17% of them seen just once. Notes on this clonotype: Antigen: not known.

The study left out patients who had uncontrolled infection, other autoimmune disease, pregnancy or lactation. The study, taken as a whole, reports: Also found in blood were most expanded thyroid clonotypes above 0.001.

The specimen sequenced was blood. This TCR was sampled from a man in his forties or fifties with Graves' hyperthyroidism. The chain recombines TRBV2 with TRBJ2-3; the D is unclear. This CDR3 reads CASSAPRGITDTQYF. Here the CDR3 DNA reads TGTGCCAGCAGCGCCCCCCGTGGAATCACAGATACGCAGTATTTT.